Listed below are T cell receptor beta chains from one sample, sequenced in a study of graft-versus-host responses after intestinal transplantation. The assay was immunoSEQ multiplex PCR, and TCRdb's table has in-frame clones only and misses some. The table includes 85,000 to 100,000 clones, more than 75% detected once. The sequencing used PBMCs, collected 255 days after intestinal transplant. All receptors come from a human patient who received an intestinal transplant, so some T cells may come from the graft donor. Both conserved end residues are trimmed from each CDR3.

TRBJ2-5 TRBV4-1 13 ASSKQTGDGETQY
TRBJ1-5 TRBV10-3 8 AVGDQPQH
TRBJ1-1 TRBV19 13 ASSPPGQGNTEAF
TRBJ1-1 TRBV7-6 11 ASSQTGNTEAF
TRBJ2-1 TRBV10-1 12 ASSESGSYNEQF
TRBJ2-3 TRBV6-4 11 ASSGAPQDTQY
TRBJ1-1 TRBV4-1 13 ASSQSEKESTEAF
TRBJ1-2 TRBV27 11 ASRETGMGGYT
TRBJ2-1 TRBV29-1 9 SVGRNNEQF
TRBJ2-5 TRBV5-1 14 ASSLQGTGGQETQY
TRBJ2-5 TRBV15 12 ATSRLAAQETQY
TRBJ2-7 TRBV7-6 11 ASSLGRDYEQY
TRBJ2-1 TRBV27 15 TSIGQAGTSSYNEQF
TRBJ1-3 TRBV5-6 15 ASSFLPGQGSGNTIY
TRBJ2-3 TRBV5-1 13 ASSFLHRDTDTQY
TRBJ2-5 TRBV5-1 12 ASSLGTYQETQY
TRBJ1-4 TRBV2 14 ASRGRDEGDFEKLF
TRBJ2-7 TRBV5-6 12 ASSRGTGDSGQY
TRBJ2-5 TRBV11-2 9 ASSFQETQY
TRBJ2-7 TRBV4-2 13 ASSTWDRESYEQY
TRBJ1-6 TRBV6-1 13 ASSEVREGKSPLH
TRBJ2-1 TRBV7-2 13 ASRPTSASYNEQF
TRBJ1-5 TRBV2 13 ASREQTSSNQPQH
TRBJ1-1 TRBV2 12 ASREGPLNTEAF
TRBJ2-7 TRBV6-5 10 ASGPNLLEQY
TRBJ2-2 TRBV7-9 16 ASSTPTGAYANTGELF
TRBJ2-7 TRBV7-6 11 ASSDTEDYEQY
TRBJ2-1 TRBV6-1 13 ASTRTSGNNNEQF
TRBJ1-5 TRBV5-8 11 ASSLQGNQPQH
TRBJ1-3 TRBV6-1 13 ASSEYLVSGNTIY
TRBJ2-7 TRBV6-6 14 ASSSALAGVLYEQY
TRBJ2-3 TRBV27 14 ASRGVGLQNTDTQY
TRBJ2-5 TRBV7-9 13 ASSPTNLNQETQY
TRBJ2-1 TRBV7-8 14 ASSLDGRGRYNEQF
TRBJ1-2 TRBV5-1 14 ASSLRTGDRGVGYT
TRBJ1-1 TRBV6-1 13 ASSVLDKRGIGAF
TRBJ2-7 TRBV28 17 ASSLSLVLTARSTYEQY
TRBJ1-5 TRBV19 14 ASSSRQGEGDQPQH
TRBJ1-5 TRBV6-5 13 ATGEPILSNQPQH
TRBJ1-3 TRBV4-1 15 ASSQIRDSYSGNTIY
TRBJ2-7 TRBV5-6 13 ASSVLQGATYEQY
TRBJ1-5 TRBV6-4 17 ASSDSSGGQFELDQPQH
TRBJ2-3 TRBV4-1 14 ASSPTSGGLGDTQY